A single sample gave rise to the 19 T cell receptor beta chains below, sequenced in a study of T-cell memory formation after mild COVID-19. From the 5' RACE reads, TCRdb called clonotypes with MiXCR, one entry per CDR3 protein. The repertoire holds about 62,000 distinct CDR3 sequences, with 9.3% as singletons. Sequenced sample: PBMCs or a T cell subset sorted from them (not recorded which). The receptors originated from a man aged 18-30 years who had mild COVID-19 (a few samples of this study predate the infection). Cell type and time point are not known.

There are a few counts of this clonotype. The rearrangement uses TRBV6-6 and TRBJ1-6, with D possibly being TRBD1 (5 bases). Trimming pared 4 bases from V and 7 bases from J, leaving 8 bases between. The CDR3 has 13 amino acids. The germline CDR1 and CDR2 sequences are MNHNY and SVGAGI (reference sequence). CDR3 residues: CASSWEGNSPLHF. DNA of the CDR3: TGTGCCAGCAGTTGGGAGGGGAATTCACCCCTCCACTTT.

This clonotype occurred many times. The chain uses TRBV7-2 and TRBJ2-3; D unclear. CDR3 length: 15 amino acids. V lost 5 bases and J lost 2, with 14 bases in between. Germline values: CDR1 SGHTA, CDR2 FQGNSA. The CDR3 sequence is CASSHFEVLTDTQYF. The CDR3 DNA is TGTGCCAGCAGCCACTTCGAGGTCCTCACAGATACGCAGTATTTT.

The chain recombines TRBV18 with TRBJ2-5; D remains ambiguous. The CDR3 length is 14 residues. Trimming left V 3 bases short and J 1 base short, with 9 bases between. CDR1 and CDR2 (germline): KGHSH, LQKENI. The CDR3 reads CASSPLTRQETQYF. For the CDR3, the DNA is TGTGCCAGCTCACCCCTTACACGCCAAGAGACCCAGTACTTC.

J is TRBJ2-7 and V is TRBV7-6, with D possibly TRBD2 on 6 matching bases. V shed 4 bases and J shed 4 bases, with 20 bases lying between them. This CDR3 has 16 amino acids. Germline-derived CDR1 and CDR2 are SGHVS and FNYEAQ. The CDR3: CASSSYTLGRGYEQYF. The CDR3 DNA reads as TGTGCCAGCAGCTCATATACTTTAGGGCGGGGTTACGAGCAGTACTTC.

This clonotype occurred a few times. The chain combines TRBV19 with TRBJ2-6, with 9 bases lining up with TRBD1. CDR3 size: 11 residues. Germline loops: CDR1 LNHDA, CDR2 SQIVND (reference sequence). V was clipped by 3 bases and J by 17 bases; unmatched bases: 2. CDR3 sequence reads: CASSMRDRVTF. CDR3 bases: TGTGCCAGTAGTATGCGGGACAGGGTGACTTTC.

The sample holds many counts of this clonotype. The V gene is TRBV4-3, the J gene TRBJ2-1; a weak D match, TRBD1 (5 bases). Germline assignment: CDR1 LGHNA and CDR2 YSLEER. The V end was cut by 5 bases, the J end by 10 bases, with 15 bases between. The CDR3 is made up of 13 amino acids. DNA of the CDR3: TGCGCCAGCAGCGATACCAGGACACGGGAGCAGTTCTTC. Amino acids: CASSDTRTREQFF.

This clonotype has a handful of counts. V and J are TRBV19 and TRBJ1-1; 7 bases fit TRBD1. V dropped 5 bases and J dropped 0; count of bases not matched to a gene: 6. From germline, CDR1 is LNHDA and CDR2 SQIVND (reference sequence). The CDR3 is made up of 15 amino acids. This CDR3 reads CASSPRTGVNTEAFF. The CDR3 DNA follows: TGTGCCAGTAGTCCAAGGACAGGAGTGAACACTGAAGCTTTCTTT.

As concerns this clonotype: A much larger clone differs by one base, so this may be a read error. Here the CDR3 reads CASSFSGNEQFF. CDR3 in DNA: TGTGCCAGCAGCTTCAGCGGCAATGAGCAGTTCTTC. This sequence joins TRBV7-9 and TRBJ2-1; tentative D call: TRBD2 (5 bases). This CDR3 contains 12 residues. V was shortened by 3 bases and J by 6 bases, with 6 bases between the two germline ends. Germline values: CDR1 SEHNR, CDR2 FQNEAQ (reference sequence).

This clonotype was recorded many times. The CDR3: CAIKSGTVSTDTQYF. The CDR3 DNA reads TGTGCCATCAAATCCGGGACAGTTAGCACAGATACGCAGTATTTT. The chain couples TRBV10-3 to TRBJ2-3, with 7 bases aligning to TRBD1. Germline CDR1 is ENHRY and CDR2 is SYGVKD. V lost 7 bases to trimming and J lost 0 bases; unmatched junction nucleotides: 7. The CDR3 length is 15 residues.

This clonotype was counted many times. The chain has TRBV4-3 and TRBJ2-5, with TRBD2 identical over 7 bases. Germline V lookup: CDR1 LGHNA, CDR2 YSLEER. The CDR3 loop spans 15 amino acids. The J segment lost 2 bases and the V segment lost 1 base, leaving 4 bases of the junction unmatched. The CDR3 spells CASSQGGREQETQYF. CDR3 in DNA: TGCGCCAGCAGCCAAGGGGGGAGGGAGCAAGAGACCCAGTACTTC.

This chain uses TRBV20-1 with TRBJ2-7; 7 bases fit TRBD2. The V segment lost 5 bases and the J segment 4 bases; nucleotides outside the gene matches: 8. Germline-derived CDR1 and CDR2 are DFQATT and SNEGSKA (reference sequence). CDR3 size: 13 residues. The CDR3 spells CSAGPSGAYEQYF. Written as DNA, the CDR3 is TGCAGTGCTGGCCCCAGCGGGGCTTACGAGCAGTACTTC.

The chain is built from TRBV5-1 and TRBJ2-4; D unresolved. V lost 4 bases and J 0 bases, leaving 8 bases between the germline ends. This CDR3 is built from 14 residues. CDR1 is SGHRS and CDR2 is YFSETQ in the germline V gene. This chain's CDR3 is CASSPAPAKNIQYF. The DNA of the CDR3 is TGCGCCAGCAGCCCAGCGCCAGCCAAAAACATTCAGTACTTC. The full variable domain, completed using reference TRBV5-1 and TRBJ2-4, is KAGVTQTPRYLIKTRGQQVTLSCSPISGHRSVSWYQQTPGQGLQFLFEYFSETQRNKGNFPGRFSGRQFSNSRSEMNVSTLELGDSALYLCASSPAPAKNIQYFGAGTRLSVL.

V and J are TRBV4-3 and TRBJ2-5; no firm D call. This CDR3 has 14 residues. Trimming pared 0 bases from V and 5 bases from J, leaving 10 bases between. Germline V lookup: CDR1 LGHNA, CDR2 YSLEER. DNA of the CDR3: TGCGCCAGCAGCCAAGATGACCAGAGGGAGACCCAGTACTTC. Translated: CASSQDDQRETQYF.

In its sample, this clonotype was seen many times. V and J are TRBV4-3 and TRBJ2-3; 9 nucleotides match TRBD2. CDR3 length equals 15 residues. The V gene end was trimmed by 3 bases and the J gene end by 2 bases; junction bases not matched to a gene: 3. Germline V gives CDR1 LGHNA, CDR2 YSLEER. The CDR3 nucleotides are TGCGCCAGCAGCCACGCTAGCGGGGACACAGATACGCAGTATTTT. This encodes CASSHASGDTDTQYF.

The chain combines TRBV9 with TRBJ1-6, with TRBD1 identical over 8 bases. V trimming: 4 bases; J trimming: 10 bases; junction bases outside the gene matches: 10. This CDR3 has 15 amino acids. Germline CDR1 is SGDLS and CDR2 is YYNGEE. CDR3: CASSSEPTGESPLHF. The CDR3 nucleotides read TGTGCCAGCAGCTCCGAACCGACAGGGGAATCACCCCTCCACTTT.

This clonotype showed up just a few times. The chain is built from TRBV4-1 and TRBJ2-3; 8 nucleotides line up with TRBD1. After removal of 4 bases from V and 7 bases from J, the junction contained 10 bases not matched to a gene. Germline V lookup: CDR1 MGHRA, CDR2 YSYEKL. There are 15 residues in the CDR3. The DNA for the CDR3 is TGCGCCAGCAGCCTGATGACAGGGGAAAGAAATACGCAGTATTTT. Encoded protein: CASSLMTGERNTQYF.

The gene calls are TRBV4-3 and TRBJ1-1, with a tentative D call TRBD1 (5 bases). The CDR3 runs to 13 residues. The germline CDR1 and CDR2 sequences are LGHNA and YSLEER. V was shortened by 0 bases and J by 4 bases, with 6 bases between the two germline ends. The chain's CDR3 is CASSQEQGTEAFF. CDR3 bases: TGCGCCAGCAGCCAAGAGCAGGGCACTGAAGCTTTCTTT.

The chain combines TRBV7-9 with TRBJ1-1; TRBD1 matches 9 bases. The CDR3 covers 15 residues. The J segment lost 2 bases and the V segment lost 5 bases, leaving 6 bases of the junction unmatched. CDR1 is SEHNR, CDR2 FQNEAQ, per germline (reference sequence). CDR3: CASSRTGAQNTEAFF. The CDR3 region has the DNA TGTGCCAGCAGCCGGACAGGGGCTCAAAACACTGAAGCTTTCTTT.

The rearrangement links TRBV6-6 to TRBJ1-4, with D maybe TRBD1 (6 bases). V lost 6 bases, J lost 8 bases, and 16 bases lay in between. Germline CDR1 reads MNHNY; CDR2 reads SVGAGI (reference sequence). CDR3 size: 14 residues. CDR3 sequence reads: CASSEPGVREKLFF. In DNA, the CDR3 is TGTGCCAGCAGCGAACCAGGGGTTCGCGAAAAACTGTTTTTT.